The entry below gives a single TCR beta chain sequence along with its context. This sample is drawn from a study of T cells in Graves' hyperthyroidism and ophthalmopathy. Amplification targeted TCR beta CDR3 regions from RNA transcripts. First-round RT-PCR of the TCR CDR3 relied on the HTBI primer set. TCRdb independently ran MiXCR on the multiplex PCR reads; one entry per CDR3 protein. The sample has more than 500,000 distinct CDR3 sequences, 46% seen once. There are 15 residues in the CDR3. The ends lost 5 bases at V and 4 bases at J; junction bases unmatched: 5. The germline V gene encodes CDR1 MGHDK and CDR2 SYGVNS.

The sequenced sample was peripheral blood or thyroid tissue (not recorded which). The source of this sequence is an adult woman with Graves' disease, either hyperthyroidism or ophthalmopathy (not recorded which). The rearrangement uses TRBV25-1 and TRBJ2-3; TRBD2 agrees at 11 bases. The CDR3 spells CASSRLAGGADTQYF. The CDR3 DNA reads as TGTGCCAGCAGTCGTCTAGCGGGAGGCGCAGATACGCAGTATTTT. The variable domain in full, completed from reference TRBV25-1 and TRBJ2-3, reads EADIYQTPRYLVIGTGKKITLECSQTMGHDKMYWYQQDPGMELHLIHYSYGVNSTEKGDLSSESTVSRIRTEHFPLTLESARPSHTSQYLCASSRLAGGADTQYFGPGTRLTVL.